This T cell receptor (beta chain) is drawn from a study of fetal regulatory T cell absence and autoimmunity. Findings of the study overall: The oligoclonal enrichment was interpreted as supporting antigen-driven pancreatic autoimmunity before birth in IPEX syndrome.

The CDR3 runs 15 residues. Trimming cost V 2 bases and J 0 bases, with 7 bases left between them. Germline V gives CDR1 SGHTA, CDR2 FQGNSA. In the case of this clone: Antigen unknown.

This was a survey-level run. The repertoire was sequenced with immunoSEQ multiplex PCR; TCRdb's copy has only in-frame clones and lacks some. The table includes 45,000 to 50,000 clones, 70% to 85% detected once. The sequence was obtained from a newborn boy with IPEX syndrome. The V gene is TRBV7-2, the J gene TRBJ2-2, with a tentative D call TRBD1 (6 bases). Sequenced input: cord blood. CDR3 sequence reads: CASSLNRANTGELFF. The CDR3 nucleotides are TGTGCCAGCAGCTTAAACAGGGCGAACACCGGGGAGCTGTTTTTT.